This entry concerns a single TCR beta chain. Its matching antigen is unknown. The source of the sample is a study of shared clonotypes between healthy human individuals. Study-wide context: The study enrolled a couple of women and a few men aged 18 to 49. CD4 naive and memory got three plates each, CD8 naive two, CD8 memory one. Regarding the study as a whole: Larger estimated richness was generally recorded for naive subsets relative to memory subsets.

TCRdb keeps only in-frame clones here, not all; method: immunoSEQ multiplex PCR. The table lists over a million clones, 78% of them singletons. The CDR3 contains 15 residues. V lost 3 bases and J 3 bases, leaving 12 bases between the germline ends. CDR1 and CDR2 (germline): SNHLY, FYNNEI. The source is a man aged 18 to 29 in good health. Some clones in this sample may be carry-over from other donors' samples. The sample comprised memory CD4+ T cells from PBMCs. The subset: CD45RA-negative fraction. The gene calls are TRBV2 and TRBJ1-5, with D perhaps TRBD1 (6 bases). The CDR3 DNA follows: TGTGCCAGCAGTGAGGGGGCAGGGCCCAATCAGCCCCAGCATTTT. Translated: CASSEGAGPNQPQHF.